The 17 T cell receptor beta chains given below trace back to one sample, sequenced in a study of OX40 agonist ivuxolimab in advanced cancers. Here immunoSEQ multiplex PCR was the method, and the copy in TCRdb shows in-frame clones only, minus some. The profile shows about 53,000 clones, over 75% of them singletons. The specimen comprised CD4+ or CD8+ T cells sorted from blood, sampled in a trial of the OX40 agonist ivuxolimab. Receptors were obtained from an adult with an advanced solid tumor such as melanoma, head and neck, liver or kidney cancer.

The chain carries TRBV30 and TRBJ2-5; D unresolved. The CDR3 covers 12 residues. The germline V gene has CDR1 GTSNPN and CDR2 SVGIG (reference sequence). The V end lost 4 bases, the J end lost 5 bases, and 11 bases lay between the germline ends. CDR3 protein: CAWTISGETQYF. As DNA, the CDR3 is TGTGCCTGGACTATCAGTGGGGAGACCCAGTACTTC.

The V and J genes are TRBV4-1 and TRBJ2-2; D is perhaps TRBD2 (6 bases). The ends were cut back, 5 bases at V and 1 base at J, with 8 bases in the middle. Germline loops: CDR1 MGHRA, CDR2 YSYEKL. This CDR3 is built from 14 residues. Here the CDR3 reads CASSYSGNTGELFF. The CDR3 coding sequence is TGCGCCAGCAGCTATAGCGGGAACACCGGGGAGCTGTTTTTT.

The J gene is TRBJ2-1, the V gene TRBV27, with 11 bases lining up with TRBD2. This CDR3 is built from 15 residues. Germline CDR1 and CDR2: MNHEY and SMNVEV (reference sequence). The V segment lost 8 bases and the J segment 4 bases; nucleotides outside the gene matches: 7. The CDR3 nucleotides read TGTGCCAGCGGTCCCGGGACTAGCGGATACAATGAGCAGTTCTTC. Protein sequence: CASGPGTSGYNEQFF.

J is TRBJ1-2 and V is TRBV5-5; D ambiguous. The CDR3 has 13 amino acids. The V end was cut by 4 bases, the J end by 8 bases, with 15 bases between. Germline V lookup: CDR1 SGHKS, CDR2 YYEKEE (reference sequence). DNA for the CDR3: TGTGCCAGCAGCCTCCCGACAATAGGCGGCTACACCTTC. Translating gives CASSLPTIGGYTF.

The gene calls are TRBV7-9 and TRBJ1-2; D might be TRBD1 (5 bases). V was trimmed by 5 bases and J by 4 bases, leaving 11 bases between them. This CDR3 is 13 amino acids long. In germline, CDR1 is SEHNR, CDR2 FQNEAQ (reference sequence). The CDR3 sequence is CASSPGAPYGYTF. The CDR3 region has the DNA TGTGCCAGCAGCCCCGGGGCCCCCTATGGCTACACCTTC.

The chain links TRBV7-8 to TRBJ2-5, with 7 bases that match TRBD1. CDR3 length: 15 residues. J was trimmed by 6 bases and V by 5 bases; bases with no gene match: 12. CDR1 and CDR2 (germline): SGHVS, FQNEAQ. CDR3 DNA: TGTGCCAGCAGCGCTCCGTCAGGGGGTCGGAAGACCCAGTACTTC. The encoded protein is CASSAPSGGRKTQYF.

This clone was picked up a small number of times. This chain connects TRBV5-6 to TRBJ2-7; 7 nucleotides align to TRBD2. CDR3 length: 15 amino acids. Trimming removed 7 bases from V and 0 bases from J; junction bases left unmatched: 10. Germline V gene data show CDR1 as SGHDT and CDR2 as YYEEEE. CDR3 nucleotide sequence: TGTGCCAGCGGCCGGACCGGGGGGTACTCCTACGAGCAGTACTTC. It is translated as CASGRTGGYSYEQYF. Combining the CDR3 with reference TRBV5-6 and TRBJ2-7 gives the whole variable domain DAGVTQSPTHLIKTRGQQVTLRCSPKSGHDTVSWYQQALGQGPQFIFQYYEEEERQRGNFPDRFSGHQFPNYSSELNVNALLLGDSALYLCASGRTGGYSYEQYFGPGTRLTVT.

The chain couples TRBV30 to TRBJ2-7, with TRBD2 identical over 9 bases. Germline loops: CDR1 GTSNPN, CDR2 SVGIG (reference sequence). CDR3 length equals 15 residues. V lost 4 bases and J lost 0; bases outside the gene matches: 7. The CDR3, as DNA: TGTGCCTGGAATCCTAGCGGGGAAAGCTCCTACGAGCAGTACGTC. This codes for CAWNPSGESSYEQYV.

The CDR3, as DNA: TGTGCCAGCAGTTTTAGGGCATCCGGAAACACCATATATTTT. Protein product: CASSFRASGNTIYF. The chain is built from TRBV28 and TRBJ1-3; D uncertain. Trimming cost V 3 bases and J 4 bases, with 10 bases left between them. Germline lookup yields CDR1 MDHEN and CDR2 SYDVKM. The length of the CDR3 is 14 residues.

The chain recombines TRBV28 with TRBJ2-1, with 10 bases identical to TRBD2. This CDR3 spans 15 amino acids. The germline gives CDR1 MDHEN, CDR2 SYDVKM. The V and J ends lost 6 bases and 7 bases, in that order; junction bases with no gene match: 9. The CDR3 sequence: CASSLGWTSGNEQFF. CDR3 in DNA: TGTGCCAGCAGCCTAGGCTGGACTAGCGGAAATGAGCAGTTCTTC.

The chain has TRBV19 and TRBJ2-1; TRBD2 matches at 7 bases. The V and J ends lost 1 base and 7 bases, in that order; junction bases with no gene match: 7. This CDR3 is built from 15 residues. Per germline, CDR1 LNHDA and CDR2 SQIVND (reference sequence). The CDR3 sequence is CASSIGAGPPNEQFF. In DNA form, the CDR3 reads TGTGCCAGTAGTATAGGAGCGGGGCCCCCAAATGAGCAGTTCTTC.

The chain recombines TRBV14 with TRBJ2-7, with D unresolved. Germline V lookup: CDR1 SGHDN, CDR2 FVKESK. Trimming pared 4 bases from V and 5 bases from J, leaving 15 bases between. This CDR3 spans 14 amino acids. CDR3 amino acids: CASSPGSLGNEQYF. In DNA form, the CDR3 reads TGTGCCAGCAGCCCTGGGTCTTTGGGAAACGAGCAGTACTTC.

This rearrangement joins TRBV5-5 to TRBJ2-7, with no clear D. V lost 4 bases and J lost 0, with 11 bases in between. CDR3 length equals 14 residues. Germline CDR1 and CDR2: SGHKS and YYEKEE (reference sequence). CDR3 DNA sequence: TGTGCCAGCAGCACCGACATTAACTCCTACGAGCAGTACTTC. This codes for CASSTDINSYEQYF.

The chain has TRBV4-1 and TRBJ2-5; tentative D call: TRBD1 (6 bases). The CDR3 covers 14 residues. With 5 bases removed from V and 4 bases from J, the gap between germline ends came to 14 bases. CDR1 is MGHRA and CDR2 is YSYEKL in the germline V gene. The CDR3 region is CASSLTGFGETQYF. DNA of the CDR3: TGCGCCAGCAGCTTAACAGGGTTCGGAGAGACCCAGTACTTC.

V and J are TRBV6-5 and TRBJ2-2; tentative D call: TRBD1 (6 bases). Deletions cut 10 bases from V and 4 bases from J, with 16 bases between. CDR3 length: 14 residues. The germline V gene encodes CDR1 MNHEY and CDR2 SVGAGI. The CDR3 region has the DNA TGTGCCATCCAGATCGTCAGGGGCACCGGGGAGCTGTTTTTT. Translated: CAIQIVRGTGELFF.

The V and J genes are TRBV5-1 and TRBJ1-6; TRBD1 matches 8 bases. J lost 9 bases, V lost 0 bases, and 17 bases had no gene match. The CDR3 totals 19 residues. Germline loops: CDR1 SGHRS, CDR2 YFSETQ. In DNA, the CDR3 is TGCGCCAGCAGCTTGGGGGACCCCGGACAGGGATCGGGTGGTTCACCCCTCCACTTT. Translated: CASSLGDPGQGSGGSPLHF. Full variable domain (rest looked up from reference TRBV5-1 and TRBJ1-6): KAGVTQTPRYLIKTRGQQVTLSCSPISGHRSVSWYQQTPGQGLQFLFEYFSETQRNKGNFPGRFSGRQFSNSRSEMNVSTLELGDSALYLCASSLGDPGQGSGGSPLHFGNGTRLTVT.

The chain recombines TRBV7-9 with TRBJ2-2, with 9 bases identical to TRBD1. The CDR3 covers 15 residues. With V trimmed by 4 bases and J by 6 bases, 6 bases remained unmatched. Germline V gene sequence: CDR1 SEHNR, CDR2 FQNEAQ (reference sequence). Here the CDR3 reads CASSSDRGDPGELFF. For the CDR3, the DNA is TGTGCCAGCAGCTCGGACAGGGGAGATCCCGGGGAGCTGTTTTTT.